Listed here are 6 T cell receptor beta chains from one sample, sequenced in a study of blood T cell repertoires in COVID-19. The protocol was immunoSEQ multiplex PCR, while the TCRdb copy is restricted to in-frame clones and leaves out a portion. The data contain 70,000 to 95,000 clones, about 79% of them seen just once; the ten biggest clones take up more than 20%. The sample comprised peripheral blood. These receptors were obtained from a woman aged 45-59 years with acute or convalescent COVID-19.

This clone was observed a handful of times. The V call is TRBV7-9, the J call TRBJ2-1; weak D call: TRBD2 (6 bases). This CDR3 spans 14 amino acids. Trimming cost V 2 bases and J 3 bases, with 8 bases left between them. Germline assignment: CDR1 SEHNR and CDR2 FQNEAQ (reference sequence). CDR3 coding DNA: TGTGCCAGCAGCTTATCGCGGGGCTACAATGAGCAGTTCTTC. Translating it yields CASSLSRGYNEQFF. Filled out from reference TRBV7-9 and TRBJ2-1, the complete variable domain reads DTGVSQNPRHKITKRGQNVTFRCDPISEHNRLYWYRQTLGQGPEFLTYFQNEAQLEKSRLLSDRFSAERPKGSFSTLEIQRTEQGDSAMYLCASSLSRGYNEQFFGPGTRLTVL.

This sequence joins TRBV20-1 and TRBJ2-7; D perhaps matches TRBD2 (6 bases). The CDR3 extends over 18 amino acids. V shed 3 bases and J shed 2 bases, with 26 bases lying between them. Per germline, CDR1 DFQATT and CDR2 SNEGSKA (reference sequence). The CDR3 region has the DNA TGCAGTGCTAGTAAGGGTGGTGGGGCAGGGAGGCAACCCTACGAGCAGTACTTC. The encoded protein is CSASKGGGAGRQPYEQYF.

This rearrangement joins TRBV11-2 to TRBJ2-7, with D hard to call. This CDR3 is 13 amino acids long. The V gene lost 3 bases and the J gene lost 1 base, with 7 bases spanning the gap. The germline V gene has CDR1 SGHAT and CDR2 FQNNGV. In nucleotides, the CDR3 is TGTGCCAGCAGCTTTTCAGTTTCCTACGAGCAGTACTTC. Encoded protein: CASSFSVSYEQYF.

The chain has TRBV7-3 and TRBJ1-6; the D is unclear. The CDR3 covers 12 residues. Germline assignment: CDR1 SGHTA and CDR2 FQGTGA. V lost 5 bases to trimming and J lost 9 bases, with 8 bases between them. The CDR3: CASSLGGSPLHF. CDR3 nucleotide sequence: TGTGCCAGCAGCCTAGGCGGTTCACCCCTCCACTTT.

J is TRBJ2-7 and V is TRBV3-1 (or the pseudogene TRBV3-2); 8 bases line up with TRBD1. Germline loops: CDR1 LGHDT, CDR2 YNNKEL (reference sequence). This CDR3 contains 16 residues. The trim removed 4 bases at V and 2 bases at J, leaving 10 bases unmatched. CDR3 nucleotides: TGTGCCAGCAGCCCTTACACCGGGACAGGCCCCTACGAGCAGTACTTC. Residues: CASSPYTGTGPYEQYF.

The chain employs TRBV4-3 and TRBJ1-4; D might be TRBD1 (5 bases). The germline V and J ends were trimmed by 1 base and 2 bases, with 23 bases remaining between them. Germline V gene sequence: CDR1 LGHNA, CDR2 YSLEER. CDR3 length: 20 residues. CDR3: CASSQAKISGRLGTNEKLFF. For the CDR3, the DNA is TGCGCCAGCAGCCAAGCGAAAATTTCAGGGCGATTAGGGACTAATGAAAAACTGTTTTTT.